These 21 T cell receptor beta chains originate from one sample sequenced in a study of circulating and synovial CD4+ cells in juvenile arthritis. Profiling relied on immunoSEQ multiplex PCR, and the TCRdb table lists in-frame clones only, not all of them. The sample includes approximately 31,000 clones, 90% to 95% of them seen just once. Material for sequencing was CD4+ T cells from blood. The receptors come from a human donor with juvenile idiopathic arthritis.

The chain is built from TRBV7-9 and TRBJ2-1; D unclear. The germline V gene encodes CDR1 SEHNR and CDR2 FQNEAQ (reference sequence). The V end lost 8 bases, the J end lost 0 bases, and 8 bases lay between the germline ends. This CDR3 has 13 amino acids. The CDR3 reads CASHGRSYNEQFF. CDR3 DNA: TGTGCCAGCCACGGTCGCTCCTACAATGAGCAGTTCTTC.

The V call is TRBV5-1, the J call TRBJ2-1; 9 nucleotides align to TRBD2. The germline V gene encodes CDR1 SGHRS and CDR2 YFSETQ. This CDR3 spans 15 amino acids. J gave up 2 bases and V 7 bases, and 7 bases lay outside the gene matches. CDR3 in amino acids: CASGERGDTYNEQFF. In DNA, the CDR3 is TGCGCCAGCGGTGAGCGGGGGGACACCTACAATGAGCAGTTCTTC.

The chain joins TRBV2 to TRBJ2-7, with 10 positions matching TRBD1. This CDR3 is 16 amino acids long. Germline lookup yields CDR1 SNHLY and CDR2 FYNNEI. After removal of 3 bases from V and 5 bases from J, the junction contained 10 bases not matched to a gene. The DNA for the CDR3 is TGTGCCAGCAGTGAGGGACAGGGGTCGATTCGCCACGAGCAGTACTTC. It is translated as CASSEGQGSIRHEQYF.

CDR3 in amino acids: CASSFLSPGTSGTYEQYF. The CDR3 DNA reads TGTGCCAGCAGTTTCCTGTCCCCCGGGACTAGCGGTACCTACGAGCAGTACTTC. The V call is TRBV27, the J call TRBJ2-5; 11 nucleotides match TRBD2. Judging by the DNA end, TRBJ2-7 fits better; the J call may be wrong. Germline lookup yields CDR1 MNHEY and CDR2 SMNVEV (reference sequence). The CDR3 consists of 18 residues.

This chain joins TRBV5-1 and TRBJ2-5; possible D gene TRBD2, 5 bases. Deletions cut 1 base from V and 2 bases from J, with 12 bases between. The CDR3 totals 15 residues. CDR1 SGHRS and CDR2 YFSETQ come from the germline V gene. The CDR3 here is CASSLRLASQETQYF. Here the CDR3 DNA reads TGCGCCAGCAGCTTGCGTTTAGCGTCTCAAGAGACCCAGTACTTC.

This clone appeared once. The chain has TRBV5-5 and TRBJ2-7, with D possibly being TRBD2 (6 bases). Trimming left V 0 bases short and J 6 bases short, with 10 bases between. Germline V gene lookup returns CDR1 SGHKS and CDR2 YYEKEE (reference sequence). The CDR3 is made up of 13 amino acids. The CDR3 sequence: CASSLAGAVEQYF. In DNA form, the CDR3 reads TGTGCCAGCAGCTTGGCGGGAGCGGTCGAGCAGTACTTC. Variable domain in full (rest from reference TRBV5-5 and TRBJ2-7): DAGVTQSPTHLIKTRGQQVTLRCSPISGHKSVSWYQQVLGQGPQFIFQYYEKEERGRGNFPDRFSARQFPNYSSELNVNALLLGDSALYLCASSLAGAVEQYFGPGTRLTVT.

This rearrangement joins TRBV11-3 to TRBJ2-3; 11 nucleotides align to TRBD2. This CDR3 spans 15 amino acids. The ends lost 5 bases at V and 5 bases at J; junction bases unmatched: 6. Germline lookup yields CDR1 SGHNT and CDR2 YENEEA. The CDR3 DNA reads TGTGCCAGCAGCATAGCGGGAGGGCCTGGAGATACGCAGTATTTT. Protein sequence: CASSIAGGPGDTQYF.

This rearrangement joins TRBV9 to TRBJ2-3; TRBD2 agrees at 7 bases. The CDR3 length is 16 residues. J lost 2 bases, V lost 0 bases, and 6 bases had no gene match. The V gene's germline CDR1 is SGDLS and CDR2 YYNGEE. CDR3 sequence (DNA): TGTGCCAGCAGCGTAGGGTGGCTAGCGGACACAGATACGCAGTATTTT. This sequence encodes CASSVGWLADTDTQYF.

The rearrangement uses TRBV5-1 and TRBJ2-3; 7 bases line up with TRBD1. J was trimmed by 2 bases and V by 6 bases; bases with no gene match: 6. The CDR3 consists of 14 residues. The V gene's germline CDR1 is SGHRS and CDR2 YFSETQ. The CDR3 region is CASIQTGSTDTQYF. For the CDR3, the DNA is TGCGCCAGCATTCAGACAGGGTCCACAGATACGCAGTATTTT.

The V call is TRBV18, the J call TRBJ2-7, with 9 bases lining up with TRBD1. Per the germline V gene, CDR1 is KGHSH and CDR2 is LQKENI. This CDR3 spans 14 amino acids. The V and J ends lost 1 base and 7 bases, in that order; junction bases with no gene match: 5. The CDR3 reads CASSPQQGAQEQYF. CDR3 nucleotides: TGTGCCAGCTCACCACAACAGGGGGCCCAGGAGCAGTACTTC. The whole variable domain, remainder taken from reference TRBV18 and TRBJ2-7, is NAGVMQNPRHLVRRRGQEARLRCSPMKGHSHVYWYRQLPEEGLKFMVYLQKENIIDESGMPKERFSAEFPKEGPSILRIQQVVRGDSAAYFCASSPQQGAQEQYFGPGTRLTVT.

V usage is TRBV21-1 and J usage is TRBJ2-3; the table's D call, TRBD1, has no DNA check behind it. TRBV21-1 is described as a pseudogene. The CDR3 runs to 16 residues. CDR3 DNA sequence: TGTGCCAGCAGCAAAGCTCAGGTCGGCCGGTTCGGTACGCAGTATTTT. This translates into CASSKAQVGRFGTQYF.

The DNA of the CDR3 is TGTGCCAGCAGTCTACCCGGGACAGGGAACTATGGCTACACCTTC. This sequence encodes CASSLPGTGNYGYTF. The rearrangement links TRBV25-1 to TRBJ1-2; 9 bases map to TRBD1. In germline, CDR1 is MGHDK, CDR2 SYGVNS. The CDR3 is 15 residues long. V lost 5 bases to trimming and J lost 2 bases; unmatched junction nucleotides: 6.

A single count supports this clone. CDR3 residues: CASSGVQGTGELFF. In DNA, the CDR3 is TGTGCCAGCAGTGGGGTTCAGGGCACCGGGGAGCTGTTTTTT. The chain uses TRBV6-1 and TRBJ2-2; a weak D match, TRBD1 (5 bases). Trimming took 4 bases from V and 4 from J, leaving 10 bases between them. Germline-derived CDR1 and CDR2 are MNHNS and SASEGT. The CDR3 totals 14 residues.

J is TRBJ2-5 and V is TRBV9; D call uncertain. Between the trimmed V and J ends, which lost 0 bases and 7 bases, there was a span of 16 bases. This CDR3 contains 15 residues. CDR1 SGDLS and CDR2 YYNGEE come from the germline V gene. The chain's CDR3 is CASSVDSRLMGTQYF. Here the CDR3 DNA reads TGTGCCAGCAGCGTAGATTCGAGGTTGATGGGGACCCAGTACTTC. Based on the CDR3 plus reference TRBV9 and TRBJ2-5, the full variable domain is DSGVTQTPKHLITATGQRVTLRCSPRSGDLSVYWYQQSLDQGLQFLIQYYNGEERAKGNILERFSAQQFPDLHSELNLSSLELGDSALYFCASSVDSRLMGTQYFGPGTRLLVL.

This clone was seen once. V and J are TRBV2 and TRBJ1-5, with TRBD1 as a possible D gene (5 bases). This CDR3 is built from 15 residues. The V gene's germline CDR1 is SNHLY and CDR2 FYNNEI. Trimming left V 7 bases short and J 3 bases short, with 16 bases between. CDR3 DNA: TGTGCCAGCATTCTGGACGGGGGACCCAATCAGCCCCAGCATTTT. Translation: CASILDGGPNQPQHF. The variable domain in full, with the rest retrieved from reference TRBV2 and TRBJ1-5, is EPEVTQTPSHQVTQMGQEVILRCVPISNHLYFYWYRQILGQKVEFLVSFYNNEISEKSEIFDDQFSVERPDGSNFTLKIRSTKLEDSAMYFCASILDGGPNQPQHFGDGTRLSIL.

The chain uses TRBV5-4 and TRBJ2-1, with 9 bases matching TRBD2. This CDR3 spans 17 amino acids. Germline V gene data show CDR1 as SGHNT and CDR2 as YYREEE (reference sequence). V lost 4 bases, J lost 4 bases, and 12 bases stayed unmatched. The CDR3 region is CASSPGGAGGLYNEQFF. The DNA for the CDR3 is TGTGCCAGCAGCCCAGGCGGAGCGGGAGGCTTGTACAATGAGCAGTTCTTC.

The chain has TRBV30 and TRBJ1-2, with TRBD1 as a possible D gene (6 bases). Trimming shortened V by 4 bases and J by 8 bases, and 20 bases separated the two germline ends. From germline, CDR1 is GTSNPN and CDR2 SVGIG (reference sequence). This CDR3 region has 14 residues. The chain's CDR3 is CAWNRKTGMYGYTF. CDR3 nucleotides: TGTGCCTGGAACCGAAAAACAGGGATGTACGGCTACACCTTC. Full variable domain (remainder filled in from reference TRBV30 and TRBJ1-2): SQTIHQWPATLVQPVGSPLSLECTVEGTSNPNLYWYRQAAGRGLQLLFYSVGIGQISSEVPQNLSASRPQDRQFILSSKKLLLSDSGFYLCAWNRKTGMYGYTFGSGTRLTVV.

V and J are TRBV6-5 and TRBJ1-2; TRBD1 matches 7 bases. This CDR3 spans 13 amino acids. The trim removed 6 bases at V and 5 bases at J, leaving 6 bases unmatched. Germline V gene data show CDR1 as MNHEY and CDR2 as SVGAGI. CDR3 sequence reads: CASSRDSSYGYTF. The CDR3 nucleotides are TGTGCCAGCAGCCGGGACAGCAGTTATGGCTACACCTTC.

This chain links TRBV2 with TRBJ1-3; 8 bases agree with TRBD1. Germline assignment: CDR1 SNHLY and CDR2 FYNNEI. CDR3 length: 14 amino acids. Trimming took 5 bases from V and 4 from J; bases not matched to a gene: 4. DNA of the CDR3: TGTGCCAGCAGTTTCGGACAGGGAGGAAACACCATATATTTT. Encoded protein: CASSFGQGGNTIYF.

The chain recombines TRBV18 with TRBJ2-3, with TRBD1 identical over 7 bases. In germline, CDR1 is KGHSH, CDR2 LQKENI. CDR3 size: 16 residues. Germline trimming cut 6 bases from V and 4 bases from J; bases unmatched to any gene: 13. The DNA of the CDR3 is TGTGCCAGCTCCCAAGAGCAAGGCAGGGGGTCAGATACGCAGTATTTT. Translation: CASSQEQGRGSDTQYF.

The chain joins TRBV30 to TRBJ1-1; TRBD1 matches at 9 bases. Germline CDR1 GTSNPN, CDR2 SVGIG (reference sequence). The CDR3 totals 15 residues. V was pared by 1 base and J by 0 bases, with 3 bases of the junction left unmatched. This CDR3 reads CAWSADRGMNTEAFF. CDR3 nucleotide sequence: TGTGCCTGGAGTGCGGACAGGGGAATGAACACTGAAGCTTTCTTT.